The clone carrying this T cell receptor beta chain was recorded many times. The data derive from a study of T cells in localized non-small cell lung cancer. Using immunoSEQ multiplex PCR, the repertoire was profiled, and TCRdb retains in-frame clones only, with some absent. The sample consists of approximately 81,000 clones, 88% of them appearing once. The sequencing used peripheral blood, collected before any cancer treatment. This receptor was obtained from a woman aged 35-75 years with stage I squamous cell lung carcinoma.

The CDR3 bases are TGTGCCAGCAGCTTACCCGGGACTAGCGGGTACAATGAGCAGTTCTTC. Translated, it gives CASSLPGTSGYNEQFF. This chain connects TRBV7-8 to TRBJ2-1, with 12 bases aligning to TRBD2. With 2 bases clipped from V and 4 bases from J, the junction kept 3 bases outside the gene matches. In germline, CDR1 is SGHVS, CDR2 FQNEAQ. The CDR3 has 16 residues.